The source of this TCR beta chain is a study of blood T cell repertoires in COVID-19. Across the study: Sample material is recorded as cDNA or gDNA derived from T cells, B-cell-depleted T cells, or PBMCs.

Sequencing used immunoSEQ multiplex PCR; TCRdb keeps in-frame clones, though not all of them. The profile shows roughly 250,000 clones, around 89% of them singletons. The CDR3 is 14 residues long. The V gene lost 0 bases and the J gene lost 4 bases, with 9 bases spanning the gap. Per the germline V gene, CDR1 is MGHRA and CDR2 is YSYEKL. Participants reported their clinical history, and cohort assignment relied on those reports. Two negative PCRs, clearance, or symptom resolution characterized the recovered Cohort 3 donors. The V gene is TRBV4-1, the J gene TRBJ1-1; a possible D gene is TRBD1 (5 bases). The sample consisted of PBMCs or T cells enriched from blood (not recorded which). The source is a man aged 40-55 years who had recovered from COVID-19. CDR3 sequence reads: CASSQDWGVTEAFF. The CDR3 nucleotides read TGCGCCAGCAGCCAAGATTGGGGGGTCACTGAAGCTTTCTTT.